One and the same sample provided the 30 T cell receptor beta chains below, sequenced in a study of shared clonotypes between healthy human individuals. The protocol was immunoSEQ multiplex PCR, while the TCRdb copy is restricted to in-frame clones and leaves out a portion. The sample lists about 2.3 million clones, approximately 93% occurring once. Sequenced sample: naive CD4+ T cells from PBMCs. Described subset: CD45RA+ positively selected. Every receptor here comes from a man in his late teens or twenties in good health. Some clones in this sample may be carry-over from other donors' samples.

The chain uses TRBV6-1 and TRBJ2-3; tentatively, D is TRBD2 (6 bases). Trimming shortened V by 8 bases and J by 3 bases, and 15 bases separated the two germline ends. CDR3 length: 14 amino acids. Germline values: CDR1 MNHNS, CDR2 SASEGT. This CDR3 reads CASEVGGPTDTQYF. For the CDR3, the DNA is TGTGCCAGCGAGGTTGGAGGGCCTACAGATACGCAGTATTTT.

Remarks on this clone: Other DNA sequences in this sample translate to the same CDR3. The rearrangement uses TRBV18 and TRBJ2-7; the D gene is possibly TRBD2 (6 bases). Trimming stripped 2 bases from V and 5 bases from J, with 7 bases between. The CDR3 is made up of 12 amino acids. CDR1 and CDR2 from the germline V gene are KGHSH and LQKENI. The CDR3 here is CASSPWGDEQYF. CDR3 coding DNA: TGTGCCAGCTCACCATGGGGGGACGAGCAGTACTTC.

This chain uses TRBV6-5 with TRBJ2-1; D gene unclear. This CDR3 region has 16 residues. V lost 4 bases and J 3 bases, leaving 16 bases between the germline ends. Germline loops: CDR1 MNHEY, CDR2 SVGAGI. The CDR3 nucleotides are TGTGCCAGCAGTTCAACTAACAAGGGTATCTACAATGAGCAGTTCTTC. Translation gives CASSSTNKGIYNEQFF.

J is TRBJ2-2 and V is TRBV19; D uncertain. The germline V and J ends were trimmed by 3 bases and 0 bases, with 11 bases remaining between them. Germline V gene sequence: CDR1 LNHDA, CDR2 SQIVND (reference sequence). The CDR3 consists of 16 residues. CDR3 bases: TGTGCCAGTAGTATCCCGACACCCACGAACACCGGGGAGCTGTTTTTT. Protein: CASSIPTPTNTGELFF.

V and J are TRBV11-2 and TRBJ2-5, with TRBD1 as a possible D gene (6 bases). The CDR3 consists of 14 residues. CDR1 is SGHAT, CDR2 FQNNGV, per germline. With 5 bases removed from V and 1 base from J, the gap between germline ends came to 11 bases. The CDR3 sequence: CASSPTGPQETQYF. The DNA of the CDR3 is TGTGCCAGCAGCCCCACAGGGCCCCAAGAGACCCAGTACTTC.

About this clone itself: The same CDR3 also results from other DNA sequences found in this sample. The V call is TRBV9, the J call TRBJ2-1; D unclear. Germline V gives CDR1 SGDLS, CDR2 YYNGEE. V was pared by 0 bases and J by 5 bases, with 6 bases between. The CDR3 is made up of 13 amino acids. The CDR3 spells CASSVGPNNEQFF. CDR3 DNA sequence: TGTGCCAGCAGCGTAGGGCCAAACAATGAGCAGTTCTTC.

The chain couples TRBV18 to TRBJ2-7, with 11 bases matching TRBD2. The CDR3 covers 17 residues. The J segment lost 3 bases and the V segment lost 0 bases, leaving 7 bases of the junction unmatched. Germline V gene lookup returns CDR1 KGHSH and CDR2 LQKENI. This CDR3 reads CASSPPGLAGKFYEQYF. The DNA of the CDR3 is TGTGCCAGCTCACCACCAGGACTAGCGGGCAAGTTCTACGAGCAGTACTTC.

The genes are TRBV9 and TRBJ2-7; 11 bases align to TRBD2. With V trimmed by 4 bases and J by 4 bases, 7 bases remained unmatched. Germline CDR1 reads SGDLS; CDR2 reads YYNGEE. The CDR3 consists of 15 residues. This CDR3 is CASSQGASGRYEQYF. CDR3 sequence (DNA): TGTGCCAGCAGCCAGGGGGCTAGCGGGAGGTACGAGCAGTACTTC.

V gene TRBV4-1 combines with J gene TRBJ2-1; TRBD2 matches 14 bases. The ends lost 4 bases at V and 3 bases at J; junction bases unmatched: 8. There are 18 residues in the CDR3. Germline V gene data show CDR1 as MGHRA and CDR2 as YSYEKL. CDR3 DNA: TGCGCCAGCAGCCCGGGACTAGCGGGAGCCGAGAACTACAATGAGCAGTTCTTC. This codes for CASSPGLAGAENYNEQFF.

The chain is built from TRBV5-1 and TRBJ2-4; tentatively, D is TRBD1 or TRBD2 (6 bases each). Germline CDR1 SGHRS, CDR2 YFSETQ. This CDR3 is 15 amino acids long. V lost 3 bases and J 1 base, leaving 11 bases between the germline ends. The CDR3 spells CASSSLGGAKNIQYF. The CDR3 DNA follows: TGCGCCAGCAGCTCCCTCGGGGGCGCCAAAAACATTCAGTACTTC. Supplemented by reference TRBV5-1 and TRBJ2-4, the full variable domain reads KAGVTQTPRYLIKTRGQQVTLSCSPISGHRSVSWYQQTPGQGLQFLFEYFSETQRNKGNFPGRFSGRQFSNSRSEMNVSTLELGDSALYLCASSSLGGAKNIQYFGAGTRLSVL.

The rearrangement joins TRBV28 to TRBJ2-7; 11 positions match TRBD1. The CDR3 covers 17 residues. J gave up 2 bases and V 3 bases, and 9 bases lay outside the gene matches. The germline V gene encodes CDR1 MDHEN and CDR2 SYDVKM. This chain's CDR3 is CASSFLVWGQGAYEQYF. DNA for the CDR3: TGTGCCAGCAGTTTCTTAGTATGGGGACAGGGGGCCTACGAGCAGTACTTC.

V is TRBV27 and J is TRBJ1-6; D is ambiguous. This CDR3 is built from 16 residues. From germline, CDR1 is MNHEY and CDR2 SMNVEV (reference sequence). Trimming left V 4 bases short and J 9 bases short, with 19 bases between. CDR3 sequence reads: CASSWRGERGISPLHF. The CDR3 DNA is TGTGCCAGCAGTTGGCGCGGGGAACGCGGGATTTCACCCCTCCACTTT.

The rearrangement uses TRBV19 and TRBJ2-7; D remains ambiguous. This CDR3 contains 14 residues. Germline V gives CDR1 LNHDA, CDR2 SQIVND (reference sequence). Trimming took 4 bases from V and 4 from J, leaving 14 bases between them. The CDR3 is CASSRQPSSYEQYF. DNA of the CDR3: TGTGCCAGTAGTAGACAACCCTCCTCTTACGAGCAGTACTTC.

This clone was detected a few times. Within the sample, other DNA sequences also encode this same CDR3. The V and J genes are TRBV29-1 and TRBJ1-1, with TRBD1 as a possible D gene (5 bases). The CDR3 covers 13 residues. From germline, CDR1 is SQVTM and CDR2 ANQGSEA. The V gene lost 4 bases and the J gene lost 0 bases, with 9 bases spanning the gap. The CDR3 loop reads CSVGQLMNTEAFF. DNA of the CDR3: TGCAGCGTTGGACAGCTCATGAACACTGAAGCTTTCTTT.

The chain is built from TRBV5-1 and TRBJ2-1; D ambiguous. This CDR3 has 16 residues. V dropped 0 bases and J dropped 2 bases, with 12 bases sitting between them. Looked up from germline, CDR1 is SGHRS and CDR2 is YFSETQ. The CDR3 spells CASSLGLLAAYNEQFF. CDR3 nucleotides: TGCGCCAGCAGCTTGGGCCTACTGGCGGCCTACAATGAGCAGTTCTTC.

The gene calls are TRBV9 and TRBJ1-2, with TRBD1 as a possible D gene (5 bases). This CDR3 has 14 amino acids. The V end lost 3 bases, the J end lost 4 bases, and 13 bases lay between the germline ends. Germline values: CDR1 SGDLS, CDR2 YYNGEE. The CDR3 region is CASSAGGGVYGYTF. The DNA of the CDR3 is TGTGCCAGCAGCGCGGGGGGAGGTGTCTATGGCTACACCTTC. The full variable domain, its missing parts supplied by reference TRBV9 and TRBJ1-2, is DSGVTQTPKHLITATGQRVTLRCSPRSGDLSVYWYQQSLDQGLQFLIQYYNGEERAKGNILERFSAQQFPDLHSELNLSSLELGDSALYFCASSAGGGVYGYTFGSGTRLTVV.

The chain joins TRBV6-6 to TRBJ2-1, with 10 bases fitting TRBD1. Germline values: CDR1 MNHNY, CDR2 SVGAGI (reference sequence). The trim removed 5 bases at V and 2 bases at J, leaving 6 bases unmatched. This CDR3 has 16 residues. The CDR3 coding sequence is TGTGCCAGCAGTCCCGGACAGGGGGTAGCCTACAATGAGCAGTTCTTC. As protein: CASSPGQGVAYNEQFF.

The genes are TRBV6-1 and TRBJ2-3; D gene unclear. V shed 8 bases and J shed 2 bases, with 17 bases lying between them. CDR3 length equals 15 residues. Germline V gene lookup returns CDR1 MNHNS and CDR2 SASEGT. The CDR3: CASRERPWATDTQYF. The CDR3 nucleotides are TGTGCCAGCCGAGAGCGCCCTTGGGCCACAGATACGCAGTATTTT.

As to this clone: The sample contains more than one DNA sequence encoding this CDR3. The chain links TRBV28 to TRBJ2-5; 7 bases match TRBD2. Germline V gene lookup returns CDR1 MDHEN and CDR2 SYDVKM. The CDR3 loop spans 13 amino acids. V shed 3 bases, J shed 4 bases, and the junction held 2 bases outside the gene matches. The CDR3 bases are TGTGCCAGCAGTTTGGGGGGGGTAGAGACCCAGTACTTC. Amino acids: CASSLGGVETQYF.

The rearrangement uses TRBV27 and TRBJ2-1; 9 positions match TRBD1. Germline loops: CDR1 MNHEY, CDR2 SMNVEV (reference sequence). The CDR3 sequence is 15 residues long. With V trimmed by 6 bases and J by 9 bases, 12 bases remained unmatched. This CDR3 reads CASRSSGTGIGEQFF. CDR3 DNA sequence: TGTGCCAGCAGATCAAGTGGGACAGGGATAGGTGAGCAGTTCTTC.

The J gene is TRBJ1-5, the V gene TRBV5-4; no definite D call. The V end lost 4 bases, the J end lost 6 bases, and 11 bases lay between the germline ends. The CDR3 length is 13 residues. Germline-derived CDR1 and CDR2 are SGHNT and YYREEE (reference sequence). CDR3 DNA sequence: TGTGCCAGCAGCCCGGGTATTACTCAGCCCCAGCATTTT. As protein: CASSPGITQPQHF.

As concerns this clone: Other nucleotide sequences from this sample produce the same CDR3. The chain joins TRBV5-1 to TRBJ2-7; 8 nucleotides align to TRBD1. V trimming: 0 bases; J trimming: 6 bases; junction bases outside the gene matches: 5. The CDR3 runs 14 residues. The V gene's germline CDR1 is SGHRS and CDR2 YFSETQ. The DNA of the CDR3 is TGCGCCAGCAGCTTGGCCGGAACAGGGGGCGAGCAGTACTTC. This gives the protein CASSLAGTGGEQYF.

This sequence joins TRBV6-5 and TRBJ1-2, with D tentatively TRBD1 (5 bases). The CDR3 is 15 residues long. The germline gives CDR1 MNHEY, CDR2 SVGAGI. V dropped 0 bases and J dropped 4 bases, with 12 bases sitting between them. CDR3 residues: CASSYSRTRSYGYTF. The CDR3 DNA sequence: TGTGCCAGCAGTTACTCGAGGACACGGAGCTATGGCTACACCTTC.

Worth noting for this clone: Other DNA sequences in the same sample also yield this CDR3. V is TRBV10-3 and J is TRBJ1-5, with a tentative D call TRBD1 (5 bases). In germline, CDR1 is ENHRY, CDR2 SYGVKD. The CDR3 runs to 13 residues. Trimming shortened V by 8 bases and J by 1 base, and 9 bases separated the two germline ends. CDR3 in DNA: TGTGCCATCTCTCAGGGCAGCAATCAGCCCCAGCATTTT. Translated, it gives CAISQGSNQPQHF.

Note on this clone: Other DNA sequences in the same sample also yield this CDR3. V gene TRBV5-4 combines with J gene TRBJ1-5; D is ambiguous. The CDR3 extends over 14 amino acids. Germline V lookup: CDR1 SGHNT, CDR2 YYREEE (reference sequence). Trimming left V 4 bases short and J 2 bases short, with 10 bases between. The CDR3: CASSLGGGNQPQHF. The DNA for the CDR3 is TGTGCCAGCAGCCTGGGAGGAGGCAATCAGCCCCAGCATTTT.

The genes are TRBV7-9 and TRBJ2-2, with 10 positions matching TRBD1. From germline, CDR1 is SEHNR and CDR2 FQNEAQ (reference sequence). The CDR3 consists of 18 residues. Unmatched junction bases numbered 14, after V lost 5 bases and J lost 5 bases. Here the CDR3 reads CASSPQYGDRGDTGELFF. DNA for the CDR3: TGTGCCAGCAGCCCGCAATACGGGGACAGGGGAGATACCGGGGAGCTGTTTTTT.

The gene calls are TRBV6-5 and TRBJ2-2, with D tentatively TRBD1 (5 bases). The CDR3 is 15 amino acids. Trimming removed 2 bases from V and 5 bases from J, with 12 bases in between. The germline V gene encodes CDR1 MNHEY and CDR2 SVGAGI. The CDR3 DNA is TGTGCCAGCAGTTACCCGTCTAGGGGTACCGGGGAGCTGTTTTTT. Protein: CASSYPSRGTGELFF.

Worth noting for this clone: Other DNA sequences in the sample encode the same CDR3. The chain recombines TRBV11-2 with TRBJ1-5; no clear D. V lost 0 bases, J lost 0 bases, and 3 bases lay in between. The CDR3 loop spans 14 amino acids. CDR1 is SGHAT and CDR2 is FQNNGV in the germline V gene. The chain's CDR3 is CASSLDGSNQPQHF. The CDR3 region has the DNA TGTGCCAGCAGCTTAGATGGTAGCAATCAGCCCCAGCATTTT.

The rearrangement links TRBV28 to TRBJ1-2, with TRBD1 identical over 7 bases. Germline CDR1 and CDR2: MDHEN and SYDVKM. The CDR3 is 15 residues long. With V trimmed by 2 bases and J by 10 bases, 13 bases remained unmatched. CDR3 DNA: TGTGCCAGCAGTTTAAGGGGGCTCAGAATCTTAGACTACACCTTC. Translating gives CASSLRGLRILDYTF.

The chain carries TRBV5-1 and TRBJ1-3, with D tentatively TRBD1 (5 bases). From germline, CDR1 is SGHRS and CDR2 YFSETQ. CDR3 length equals 16 residues. V gave up 2 bases and J gave up 0 bases, with 12 bases separating them. The DNA for the CDR3 is TGCGCCAGCAGCTTTATGGGACCGATCTCTGGAAACACCATATATTTT. It is translated as CASSFMGPISGNTIYF.